These T cell receptor beta chains were read from a single sample in a study of a mutant IDH1 vaccine in newly diagnosed glioma. The antigens these receptors bind are not known. Generated by immunoSEQ multiplex PCR, the TCRdb table keeps only in-frame clones and is missing some. The sample lists fewer than 45,000 clones; over 75% were seen once. The specimen was PBMCs, collected from a glioma patient whose treatment included an IDH1 peptide vaccine. These receptors all stem from a man aged 35-49 years with glioma. The conserved cysteine and the conserved F or W are not part of the CDR3 here. A D gene is named only where the DNA matches it firmly.

cdr3_aa: ASSSRGREVVGTQY
v_call: TRBV18
d_call: TRBD2
j_call: TRBJ2-3

cdr3_aa: ASQTLRGADTQY
v_call: TRBV6-1
d_call: NA
j_call: TRBJ2-3

cdr3_aa: SVRQDRWEQF
v_call: TRBV29-1
d_call: NA
j_call: TRBJ2-1

cdr3_aa: ASSYGLYTEAF
v_call: TRBV6-5
d_call: NA
j_call: TRBJ1-1

cdr3_aa: ASARRDTIY
v_call: TRBV6-6
d_call: NA
j_call: TRBJ1-3

cdr3_aa: ASSPSLQGAGGPQH
v_call: TRBV18
d_call: TRBD1
j_call: TRBJ1-5

cdr3_aa: ASSLDDFQETQY
v_call: TRBV7-9
d_call: NA
j_call: TRBJ2-5

cdr3_aa: ASPGGRGWSTTEAF
v_call: TRBV2
d_call: NA
j_call: TRBJ1-1

cdr3_aa: ASSNDRADTQY
v_call: TRBV7-2
d_call: TRBD1
j_call: TRBJ2-3

cdr3_aa: ASSQKIPGNSGNTIY
v_call: TRBV4-3
d_call: NA
j_call: TRBJ1-3